This T cell receptor (beta chain) was observed in a study of lymphopenia after photon versus proton radiotherapy. The table came from immunoSEQ multiplex PCR; TCRdb's copy has only in-frame clones and leaves some out. The sample yields around 70,000 clones, around 93% seen once. The CDR3 contains 15 residues. V was clipped by 5 bases and J by 2 bases; unmatched bases: 6. Germline V gene sequence: CDR1 MNHEY, CDR2 SVGAGI. Sequencing used peripheral blood, obtained from a patient treated with photon-based radiotherapy. The chain joins TRBV6-5 to TRBJ1-5; 7 bases are shared with TRBD1. The receptor comes from a woman aged 35 to 49 with cholangiocarcinoma. For the CDR3, the DNA is TGTGCCAGCAGTAACCCCGGGACAGGCAATCAGCCCCAGCATTTT. This translates into CASSNPGTGNQPQHF.